In this sample, the clone carrying this T cell receptor beta chain turned up many times. Antigen unknown. The record originates from a study of response to subunit inactivated influenza vaccine. Whole-study findings and limits: Authors proposed each seasonal influenza vaccination draws in few new T cells.

TCRdb redid the calling of the RT-PCR reads with MiXCR, one entry per CDR3 protein. This sample yields 200,000 to 300,000 distinct CDR3 sequences, of which approximately 12% are seen a single time; approximately 7.8% belongs to the top ten. Between the trimmed V and J ends, which lost 6 bases and 5 bases, there was a span of 10 bases. CDR3 length: 12 amino acids. The receptor's source is a man aged 45-65 years who received an inactivated influenza vaccine. The chain employs TRBV12-3 or TRBV12-4 and TRBJ1-1; D is unclear. The source material was non-naive T cells sorted from PBMCs, sampled around two weeks before vaccination. CDR3 nucleotides: TGTGCCAGCAGCCGGACGGAGACTGAAGCTTTCTTT. As protein: CASSRTETEAFF.